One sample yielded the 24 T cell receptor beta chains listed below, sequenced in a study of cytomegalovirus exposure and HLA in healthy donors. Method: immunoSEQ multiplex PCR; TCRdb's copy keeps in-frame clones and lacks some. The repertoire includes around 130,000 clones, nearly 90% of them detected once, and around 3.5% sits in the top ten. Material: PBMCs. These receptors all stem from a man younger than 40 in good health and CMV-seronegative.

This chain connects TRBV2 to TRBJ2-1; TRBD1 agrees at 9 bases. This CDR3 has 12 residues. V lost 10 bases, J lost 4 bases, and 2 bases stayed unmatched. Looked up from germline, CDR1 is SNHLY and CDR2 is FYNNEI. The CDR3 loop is CATGTGYNEQFF. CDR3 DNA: TGTGCCACCGGGACAGGGTACAATGAGCAGTTCTTC.

The CDR3 bases are TGCGCCAGCACCACGGGGGGGTATCAAGAGACCCAGTACTTC. Protein: CASTTGGYQETQYF. The chain employs TRBV5-1 and TRBJ2-5, with 8 bases identical to TRBD2. This CDR3 has 14 residues. The J segment lost 2 bases and the V segment lost 6 bases, leaving 6 bases of the junction unmatched. Looked up from germline, CDR1 is SGHRS and CDR2 is YFSETQ.

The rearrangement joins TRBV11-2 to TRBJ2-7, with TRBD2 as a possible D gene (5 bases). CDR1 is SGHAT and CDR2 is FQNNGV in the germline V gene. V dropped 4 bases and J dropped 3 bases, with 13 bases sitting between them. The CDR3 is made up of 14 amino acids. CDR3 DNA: TGTGCCAGCAGCTGGGAGACTGGGATCTACGAGCAGTACTTC. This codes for CASSWETGIYEQYF.

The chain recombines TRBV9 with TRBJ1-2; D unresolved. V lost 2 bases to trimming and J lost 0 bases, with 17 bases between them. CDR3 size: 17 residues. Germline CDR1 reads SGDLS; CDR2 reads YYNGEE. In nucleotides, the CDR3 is TGTGCCAGCAGCGTCTCGCGGGAGGGAGCTGCTAACTATGGCTACACCTTC. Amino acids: CASSVSREGAANYGYTF.

For the CDR3, the DNA is TGTGCCAGCAGCACCGGGACACACTCGAACACCGGGGAGCTGTTTTTT. It translates to CASSTGTHSNTGELFF. The chain employs TRBV7-9 and TRBJ2-2; maybe TRBD1 (6 bases). The CDR3 is made up of 16 amino acids. V lost 5 bases, J lost 0 bases, and 13 bases lay in between. CDR1 and CDR2 (germline): SEHNR, FQNEAQ (reference sequence).

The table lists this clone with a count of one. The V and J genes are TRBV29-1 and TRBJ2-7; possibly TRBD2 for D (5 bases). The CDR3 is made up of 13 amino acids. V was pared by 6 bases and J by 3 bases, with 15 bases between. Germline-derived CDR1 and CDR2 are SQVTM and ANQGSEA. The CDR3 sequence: CSVARRQSYEQYF. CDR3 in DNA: TGCAGCGTGGCCCGGAGGCAGAGCTACGAGCAGTACTTC.

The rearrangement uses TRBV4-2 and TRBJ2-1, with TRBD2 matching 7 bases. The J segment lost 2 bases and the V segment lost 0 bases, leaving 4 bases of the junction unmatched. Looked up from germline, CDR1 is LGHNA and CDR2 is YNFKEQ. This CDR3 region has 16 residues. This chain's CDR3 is CASSQDGSGAYNEQFF. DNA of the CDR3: TGTGCCAGCAGCCAAGATGGCAGCGGGGCCTACAATGAGCAGTTCTTC.

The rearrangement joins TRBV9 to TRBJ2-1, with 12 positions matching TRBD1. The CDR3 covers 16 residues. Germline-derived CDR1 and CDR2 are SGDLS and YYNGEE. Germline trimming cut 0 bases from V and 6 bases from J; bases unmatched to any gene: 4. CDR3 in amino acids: CASSVAGTGGSNEQFF. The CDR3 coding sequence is TGTGCCAGCAGCGTAGCCGGGACAGGGGGCTCCAATGAGCAGTTCTTC.

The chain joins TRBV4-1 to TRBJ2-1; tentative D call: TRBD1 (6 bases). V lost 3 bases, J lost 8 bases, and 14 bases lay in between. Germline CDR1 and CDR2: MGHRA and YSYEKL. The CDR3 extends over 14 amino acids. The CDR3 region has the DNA TGCGCCAGCAGCCAGATGCCAGGGGTTGATGAGCAGTTCTTC. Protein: CASSQMPGVDEQFF.

Here the CDR3 DNA reads TGTGCCAGCAGTCAGACTGCCTATGGAAACACCATATATTTT. It yields the protein CASSQTAYGNTIYF. The chain joins TRBV6-6 to TRBJ1-3; no reliable D call. In germline, CDR1 is MNHNY, CDR2 SVGAGI (reference sequence). The CDR3 loop spans 14 amino acids. Trimming took off 5 bases at V and 3 bases at J, with 11 bases between the two ends.

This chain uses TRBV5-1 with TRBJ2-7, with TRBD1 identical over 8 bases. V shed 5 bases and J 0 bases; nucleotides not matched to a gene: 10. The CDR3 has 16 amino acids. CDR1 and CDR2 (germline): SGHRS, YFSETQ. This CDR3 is CASRSPTGGSSYEQYF. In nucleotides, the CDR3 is TGCGCCAGCAGATCACCAACAGGGGGGAGCTCCTACGAGCAGTACTTC.

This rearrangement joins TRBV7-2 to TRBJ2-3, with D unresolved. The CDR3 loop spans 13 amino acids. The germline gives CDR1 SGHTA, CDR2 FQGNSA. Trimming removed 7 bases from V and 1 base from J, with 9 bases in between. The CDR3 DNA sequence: TGTGCCAGCACAGGCCGTGGCACAGATACGCAGTATTTT. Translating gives CASTGRGTDTQYF.

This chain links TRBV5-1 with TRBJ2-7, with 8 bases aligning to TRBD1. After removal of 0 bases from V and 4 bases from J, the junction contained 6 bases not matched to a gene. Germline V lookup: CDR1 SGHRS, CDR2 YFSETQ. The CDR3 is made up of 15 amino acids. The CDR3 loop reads CASSLDQGAGYEQYF. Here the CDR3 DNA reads TGCGCCAGCAGCTTGGATCAGGGGGCGGGGTACGAGCAGTACTTC.

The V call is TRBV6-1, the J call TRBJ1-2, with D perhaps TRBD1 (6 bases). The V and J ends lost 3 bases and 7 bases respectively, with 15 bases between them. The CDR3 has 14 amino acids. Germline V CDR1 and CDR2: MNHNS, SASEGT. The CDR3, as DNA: TGTGCCAGCAGTGAGGGATTGTACAGGGCTGGCTACACCTTC. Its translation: CASSEGLYRAGYTF.

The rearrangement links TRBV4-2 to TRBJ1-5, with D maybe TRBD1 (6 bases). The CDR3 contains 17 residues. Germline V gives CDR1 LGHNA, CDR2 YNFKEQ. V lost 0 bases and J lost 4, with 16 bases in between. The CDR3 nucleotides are TGTGCCAGCAGCCAAGATACACCGGGACAATGGAATCAGCCCCAGCATTTT. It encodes CASSQDTPGQWNQPQHF.

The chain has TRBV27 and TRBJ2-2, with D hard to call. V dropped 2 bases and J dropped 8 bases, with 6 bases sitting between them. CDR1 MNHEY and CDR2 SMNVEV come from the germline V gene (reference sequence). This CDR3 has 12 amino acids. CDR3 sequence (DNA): TGTGCCAGCAGTTTAGTTGAGGGGGAGCTGTTTTTT. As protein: CASSLVEGELFF.

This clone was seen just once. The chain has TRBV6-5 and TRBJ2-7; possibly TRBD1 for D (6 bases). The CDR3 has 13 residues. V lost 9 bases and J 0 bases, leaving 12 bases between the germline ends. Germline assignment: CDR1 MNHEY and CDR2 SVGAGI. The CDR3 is CASSRGHSYEQYF. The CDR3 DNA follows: TGTGCCAGTAGCAGGGGTCACTCCTACGAGCAGTACTTC.

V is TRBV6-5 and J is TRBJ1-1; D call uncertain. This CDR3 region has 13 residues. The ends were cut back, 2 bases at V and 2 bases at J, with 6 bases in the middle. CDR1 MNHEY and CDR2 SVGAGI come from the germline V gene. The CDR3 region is CASSYETNTEAFF. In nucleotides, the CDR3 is TGTGCCAGCAGTTACGAGACAAACACTGAAGCTTTCTTT.

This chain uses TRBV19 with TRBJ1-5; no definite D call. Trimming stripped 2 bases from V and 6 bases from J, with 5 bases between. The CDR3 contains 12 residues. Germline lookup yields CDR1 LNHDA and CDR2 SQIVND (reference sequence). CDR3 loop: CASSIPGQPQHF. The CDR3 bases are TGTGCCAGTAGTATACCCGGTCAGCCCCAGCATTTT.

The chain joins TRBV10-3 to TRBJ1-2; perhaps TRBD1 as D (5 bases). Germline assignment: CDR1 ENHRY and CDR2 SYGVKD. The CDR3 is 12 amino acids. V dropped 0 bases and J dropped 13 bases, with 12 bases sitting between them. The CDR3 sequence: CAISESRGRCTF. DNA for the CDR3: TGTGCCATCAGTGAGTCAAGGGGCCGATGCACCTTC.

The CDR3 bases are TGCGCCAGCAGTGAAAATGTGAGGGAGACTGAAGCTTTCTTT. It encodes CASSENVRETEAFF. This chain links TRBV10-1 with TRBJ1-1; the D is unclear. The CDR3 is made up of 14 amino acids. The germline V gene has CDR1 WNHNN and CDR2 SYGVQD (reference sequence). Between the trimmed V and J ends, which lost 3 bases and 5 bases, there was a span of 13 bases.

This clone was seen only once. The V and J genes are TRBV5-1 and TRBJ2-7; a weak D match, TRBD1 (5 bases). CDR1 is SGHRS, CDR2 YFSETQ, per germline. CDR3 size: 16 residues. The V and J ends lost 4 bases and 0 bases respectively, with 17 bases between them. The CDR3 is CASSLLVGQNSYEQYF. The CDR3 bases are TGCGCCAGCAGCCTACTCGTGGGGCAAAACTCCTACGAGCAGTACTTC.

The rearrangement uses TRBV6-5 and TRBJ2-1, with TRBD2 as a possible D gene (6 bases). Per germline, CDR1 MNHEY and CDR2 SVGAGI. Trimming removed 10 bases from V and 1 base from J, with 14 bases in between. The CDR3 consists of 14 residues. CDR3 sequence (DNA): TGTGCCATCGGGGGATCGGGATCCTACAATGAGCAGTTCTTC. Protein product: CAIGGSGSYNEQFF.

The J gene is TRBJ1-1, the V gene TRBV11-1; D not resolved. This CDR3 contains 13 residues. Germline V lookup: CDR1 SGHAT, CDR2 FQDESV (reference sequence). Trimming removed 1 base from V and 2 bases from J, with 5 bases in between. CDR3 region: CASSLDVNTEAFF. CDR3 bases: TGTGCCAGCAGCTTAGATGTAAACACTGAAGCTTTCTTT.